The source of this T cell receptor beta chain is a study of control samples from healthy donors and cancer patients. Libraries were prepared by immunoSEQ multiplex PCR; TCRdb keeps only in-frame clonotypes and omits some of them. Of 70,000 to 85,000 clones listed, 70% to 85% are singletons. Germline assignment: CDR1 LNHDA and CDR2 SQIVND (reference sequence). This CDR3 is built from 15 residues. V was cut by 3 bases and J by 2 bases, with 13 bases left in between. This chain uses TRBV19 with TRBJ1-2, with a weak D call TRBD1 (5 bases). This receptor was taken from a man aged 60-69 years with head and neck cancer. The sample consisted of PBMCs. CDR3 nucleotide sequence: TGTGCCAGTAGTATTTCGACAGCGACAAACTATGGCTACACCTTC. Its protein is CASSISTATNYGYTF.